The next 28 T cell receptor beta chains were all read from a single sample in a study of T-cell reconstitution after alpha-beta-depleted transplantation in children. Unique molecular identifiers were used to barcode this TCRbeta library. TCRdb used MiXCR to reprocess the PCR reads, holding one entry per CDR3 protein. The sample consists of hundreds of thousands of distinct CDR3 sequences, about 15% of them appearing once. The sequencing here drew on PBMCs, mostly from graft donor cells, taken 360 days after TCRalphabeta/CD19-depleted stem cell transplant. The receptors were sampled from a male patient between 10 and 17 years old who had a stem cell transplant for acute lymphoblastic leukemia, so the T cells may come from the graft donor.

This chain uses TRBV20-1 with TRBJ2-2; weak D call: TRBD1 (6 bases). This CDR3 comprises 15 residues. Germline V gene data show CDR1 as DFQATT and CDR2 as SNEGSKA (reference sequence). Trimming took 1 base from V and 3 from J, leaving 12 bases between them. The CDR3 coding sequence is TGCAGTGCTAGAGCCCGGGACACCTACACCGGGGAGCTGTTTTTT. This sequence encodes CSARARDTYTGELFF.

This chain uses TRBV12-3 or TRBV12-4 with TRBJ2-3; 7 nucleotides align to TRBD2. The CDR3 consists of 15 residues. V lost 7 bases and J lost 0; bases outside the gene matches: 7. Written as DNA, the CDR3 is TGTGCCAGCATTCTAGCGGACCCAAGCACAGATACGCAGTATTTT. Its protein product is CASILADPSTDTQYF.

The CDR3 coding sequence is TGTGCCAGCAGTCGGGACAAAGCCTACGAGCAGTACTTC. Its protein product is CASSRDKAYEQYF. The chain uses TRBV6-6 and TRBJ2-7, with a possible D match to TRBD1 (6 bases). This CDR3 is 13 amino acids long. V lost 5 bases, J lost 2 bases, and 10 bases lay in between. Germline CDR1 is MNHNY and CDR2 is SVGAGI (reference sequence).

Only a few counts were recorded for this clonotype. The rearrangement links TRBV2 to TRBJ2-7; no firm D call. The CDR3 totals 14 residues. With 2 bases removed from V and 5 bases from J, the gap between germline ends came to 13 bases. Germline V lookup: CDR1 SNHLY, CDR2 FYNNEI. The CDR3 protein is CASSERSRPHEQYF. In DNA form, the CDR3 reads TGTGCCAGCAGTGAAAGGTCCAGGCCTCACGAGCAGTACTTC.

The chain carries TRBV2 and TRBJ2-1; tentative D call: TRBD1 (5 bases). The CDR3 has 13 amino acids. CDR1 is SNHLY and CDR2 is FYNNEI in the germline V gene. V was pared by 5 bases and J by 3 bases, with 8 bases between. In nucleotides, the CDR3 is TGTGCCAGCAGTACCAGGGACTACAATGAGCAGTTCTTC. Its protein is CASSTRDYNEQFF. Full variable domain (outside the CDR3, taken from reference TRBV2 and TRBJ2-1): EPEVTQTPSHQVTQMGQEVILRCVPISNHLYFYWYRQILGQKVEFLVSFYNNEISEKSEIFDDQFSVERPDGSNFTLKIRSTKLEDSAMYFCASSTRDYNEQFFGPGTRLTVL.

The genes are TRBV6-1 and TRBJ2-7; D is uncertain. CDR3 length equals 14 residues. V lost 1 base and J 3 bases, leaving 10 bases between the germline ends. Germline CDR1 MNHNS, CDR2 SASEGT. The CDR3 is CASSEVGFGYEQYF. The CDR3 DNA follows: TGTGCCAGCAGTGAAGTAGGGTTCGGCTACGAGCAGTACTTC.

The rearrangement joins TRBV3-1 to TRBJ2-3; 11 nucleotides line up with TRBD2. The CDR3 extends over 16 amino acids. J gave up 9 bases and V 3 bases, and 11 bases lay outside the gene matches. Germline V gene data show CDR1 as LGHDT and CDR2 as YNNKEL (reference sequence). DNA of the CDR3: TGTGCCAGCAGCCAGGCAGTAGCGGGAGGGAAAGACACGCAGTATTTT. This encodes CASSQAVAGGKDTQYF.

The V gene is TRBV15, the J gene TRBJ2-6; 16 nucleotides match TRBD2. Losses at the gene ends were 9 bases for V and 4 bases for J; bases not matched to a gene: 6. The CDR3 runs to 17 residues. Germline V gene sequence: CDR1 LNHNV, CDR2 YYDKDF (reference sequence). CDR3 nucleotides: TGTGCCACTTCGGGACTAGCGGGAGGGGCCGGGGCCAACGTCCTGACTTTC. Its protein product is CATSGLAGGAGANVLTF. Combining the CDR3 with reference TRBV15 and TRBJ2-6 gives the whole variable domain DAMVIQNPRYQVTQFGKPVTLSCSQTLNHNVMYWYQQKSSQAPKLLFHYYDKDFNNEADTPDNFQSRRPNTSFCFLDIRSPGLGDTAMYLCATSGLAGGAGANVLTFGAGSRLTVL.

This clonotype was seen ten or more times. CDR3 sequence: CATSGTANTGELFF. CDR3 nucleotide sequence: TGTGCCACCAGCGGGACGGCGAACACCGGGGAGCTGTTTTTT. V and J are TRBV15 and TRBJ2-2, with D possibly being TRBD1 or TRBD2 (5 bases each). CDR3 length: 14 residues. Germline CDR1 and CDR2: LNHNV and YYDKDF (reference sequence). V lost 5 bases, J lost 0 bases, and 7 bases lay in between. Full variable domain (rest looked up from reference TRBV15 and TRBJ2-2): DAMVIQNPRYQVTQFGKPVTLSCSQTLNHNVMYWYQQKSSQAPKLLFHYYDKDFNNEADTPDNFQSRRPNTSFCFLDIRSPGLGDTAMYLCATSGTANTGELFFGEGSRLTVL.

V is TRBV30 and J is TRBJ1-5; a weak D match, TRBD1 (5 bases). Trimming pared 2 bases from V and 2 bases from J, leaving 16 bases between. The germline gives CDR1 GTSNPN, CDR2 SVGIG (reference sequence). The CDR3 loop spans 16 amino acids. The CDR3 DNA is TGTGCCTGGAGTTTCAAGGGGCGAATCGGCAATCAGCCCCAGCATTTT. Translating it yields CAWSFKGRIGNQPQHF.

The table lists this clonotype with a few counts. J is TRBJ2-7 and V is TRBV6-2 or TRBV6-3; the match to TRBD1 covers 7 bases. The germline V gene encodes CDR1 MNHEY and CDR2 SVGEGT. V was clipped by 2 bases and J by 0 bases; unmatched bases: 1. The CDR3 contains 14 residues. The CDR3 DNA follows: TGTGCCAGCAGTTACGGGGACAGCTCCTACGAGCAGTACTTC. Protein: CASSYGDSSYEQYF.

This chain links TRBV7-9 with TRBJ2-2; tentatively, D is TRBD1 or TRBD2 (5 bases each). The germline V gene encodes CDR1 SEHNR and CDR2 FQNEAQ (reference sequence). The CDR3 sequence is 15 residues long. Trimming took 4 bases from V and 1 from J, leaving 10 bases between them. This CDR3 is CASSSTGRNTGELFF. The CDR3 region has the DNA TGTGCCAGCAGCTCCACGGGACGGAACACCGGGGAGCTGTTTTTT.

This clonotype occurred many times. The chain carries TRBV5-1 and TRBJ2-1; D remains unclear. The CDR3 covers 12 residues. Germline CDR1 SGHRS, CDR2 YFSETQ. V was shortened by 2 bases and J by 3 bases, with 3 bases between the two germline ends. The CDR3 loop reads CASSFNYNEQFF. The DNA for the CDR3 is TGCGCCAGCAGCTTTAACTACAATGAGCAGTTCTTC.

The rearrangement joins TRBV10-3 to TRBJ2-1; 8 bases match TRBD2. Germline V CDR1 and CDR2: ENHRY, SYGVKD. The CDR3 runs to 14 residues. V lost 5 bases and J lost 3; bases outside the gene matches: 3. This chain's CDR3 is CAISLSGSYNEQFF. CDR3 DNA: TGTGCCATCAGTCTAAGCGGGAGCTACAATGAGCAGTTCTTC.

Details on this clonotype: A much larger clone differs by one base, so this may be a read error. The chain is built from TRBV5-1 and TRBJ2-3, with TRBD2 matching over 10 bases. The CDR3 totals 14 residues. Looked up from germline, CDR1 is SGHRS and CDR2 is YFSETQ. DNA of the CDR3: TGCCCCAGCAGCTCTCTAGCGGGAGAAGATACGCAGTATTTT. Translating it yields CPSSSLAGEDTQYF.

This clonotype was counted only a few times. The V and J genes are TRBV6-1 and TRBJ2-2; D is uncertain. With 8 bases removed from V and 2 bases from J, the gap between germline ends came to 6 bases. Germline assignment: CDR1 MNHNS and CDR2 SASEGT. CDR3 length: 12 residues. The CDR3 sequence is CASGVNTGELFF. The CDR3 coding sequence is TGTGCCAGCGGGGTAAACACCGGGGAGCTGTTTTTT.

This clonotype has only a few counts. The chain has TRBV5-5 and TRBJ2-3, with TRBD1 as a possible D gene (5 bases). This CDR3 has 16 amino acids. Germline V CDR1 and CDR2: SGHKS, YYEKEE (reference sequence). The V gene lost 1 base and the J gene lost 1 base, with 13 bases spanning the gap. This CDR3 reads CASSLLLRGGTDTQYF. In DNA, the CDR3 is TGTGCCAGCAGCTTGCTGTTAAGGGGCGGCACAGATACGCAGTATTTT.

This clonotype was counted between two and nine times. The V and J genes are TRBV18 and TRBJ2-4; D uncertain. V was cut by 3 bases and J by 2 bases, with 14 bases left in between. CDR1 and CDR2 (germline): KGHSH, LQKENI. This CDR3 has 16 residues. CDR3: CASSPQFGQSKNIQYF. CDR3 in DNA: TGTGCCAGCTCACCTCAGTTCGGGCAGTCCAAAAACATTCAGTACTTC. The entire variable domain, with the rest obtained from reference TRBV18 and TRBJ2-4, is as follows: NAGVMQNPRHLVRRRGQEARLRCSPMKGHSHVYWYRQLPEEGLKFMVYLQKENIIDESGMPKERFSAEFPKEGPSILRIQQVVRGDSAAYFCASSPQFGQSKNIQYFGAGTRLSVL.

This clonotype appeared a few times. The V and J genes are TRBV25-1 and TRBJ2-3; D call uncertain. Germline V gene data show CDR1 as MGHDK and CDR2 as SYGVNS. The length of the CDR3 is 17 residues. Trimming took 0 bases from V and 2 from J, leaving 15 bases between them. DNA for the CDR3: TGTGCCAGCAGTGAATATGCCACCATCTTAAACACAGATACGCAGTATTTT. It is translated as CASSEYATILNTDTQYF.

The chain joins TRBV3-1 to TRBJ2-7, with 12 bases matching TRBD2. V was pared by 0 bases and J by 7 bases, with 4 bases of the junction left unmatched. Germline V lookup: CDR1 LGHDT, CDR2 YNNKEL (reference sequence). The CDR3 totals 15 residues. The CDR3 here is CASSQDSGLAGEQYF. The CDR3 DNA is TGTGCCAGCAGCCAAGATTCAGGACTAGCGGGAGAGCAGTACTTC.

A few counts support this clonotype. DNA for the CDR3: TGTGCCACCAGTGATTGGGGACAGGGTGTCACAGATACGCAGTATTTT. Translation: CATSDWGQGVTDTQYF. The chain is built from TRBV24-1 and TRBJ2-3, with 9 bases fitting TRBD1. The ends lost 2 bases at V and 2 bases at J; junction bases unmatched: 4. CDR1 and CDR2 from the germline V gene are KGHDR and SFDVKD. The CDR3 is made up of 16 amino acids.

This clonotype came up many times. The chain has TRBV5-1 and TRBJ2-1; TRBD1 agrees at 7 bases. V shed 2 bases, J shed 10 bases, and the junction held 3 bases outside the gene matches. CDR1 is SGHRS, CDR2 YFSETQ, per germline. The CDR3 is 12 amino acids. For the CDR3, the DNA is TGCGCCAGCAGCTTAGGGGGCCACGAGCAGTTCTTC. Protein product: CASSLGGHEQFF.

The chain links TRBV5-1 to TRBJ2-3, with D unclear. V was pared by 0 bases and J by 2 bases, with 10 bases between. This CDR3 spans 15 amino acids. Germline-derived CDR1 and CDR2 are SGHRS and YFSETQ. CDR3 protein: CASSLARPHTDTQYF. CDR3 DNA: TGCGCCAGCAGCTTGGCCCGGCCGCACACAGATACGCAGTATTTT.

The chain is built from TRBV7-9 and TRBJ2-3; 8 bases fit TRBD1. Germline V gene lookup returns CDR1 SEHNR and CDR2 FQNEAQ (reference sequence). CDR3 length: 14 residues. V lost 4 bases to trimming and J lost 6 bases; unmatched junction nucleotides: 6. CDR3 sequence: CASSSDRAPDTQYF. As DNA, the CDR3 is TGTGCCAGCAGCTCGGACAGGGCCCCGGATACGCAGTATTTT.

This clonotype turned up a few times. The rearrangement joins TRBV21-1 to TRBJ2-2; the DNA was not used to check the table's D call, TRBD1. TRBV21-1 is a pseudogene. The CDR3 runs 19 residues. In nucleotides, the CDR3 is TGTGCCAGCAGCATACACCTCCCAGGGAGAGAGGGGTGGTCCGGGGAGCTGTTTTTT. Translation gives CASSIHLPGREGWSGELFF.

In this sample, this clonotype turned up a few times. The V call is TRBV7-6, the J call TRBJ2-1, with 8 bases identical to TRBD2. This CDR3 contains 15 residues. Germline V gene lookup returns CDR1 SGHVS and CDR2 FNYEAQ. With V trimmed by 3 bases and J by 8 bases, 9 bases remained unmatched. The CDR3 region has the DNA TGTGCCAGCAGCTTTTCCGGGACTAGTAGATATGAGCAGTTCTTC. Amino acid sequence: CASSFSGTSRYEQFF. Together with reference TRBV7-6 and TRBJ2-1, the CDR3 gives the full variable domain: GAGVSQSPRYKVTKRGQDVALRCDPISGHVSLYWYRQALGQGPEFLTYFNYEAQQDKSGLPNDRFSAERPEGSISTLTIQRTEQRDSAMYRCASSFSGTSRYEQFFGPGTRLTVL.

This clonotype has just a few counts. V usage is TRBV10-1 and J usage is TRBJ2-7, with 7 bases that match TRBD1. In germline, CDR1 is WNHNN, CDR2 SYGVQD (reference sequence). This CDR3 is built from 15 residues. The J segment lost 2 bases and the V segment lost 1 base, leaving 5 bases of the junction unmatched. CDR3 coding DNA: TGCGCCAGCAGTGAGTTAACCGGGACAGCCTACGAGCAGTACTTC. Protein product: CASSELTGTAYEQYF.

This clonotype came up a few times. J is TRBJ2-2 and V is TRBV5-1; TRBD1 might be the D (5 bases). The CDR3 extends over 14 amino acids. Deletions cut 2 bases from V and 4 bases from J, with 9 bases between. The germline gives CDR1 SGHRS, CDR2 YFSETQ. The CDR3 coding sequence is TGCGCCAGCAGCTTCCGAAGGGGCACCGGGGAGCTGTTTTTT. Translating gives CASSFRRGTGELFF.